One and the same sample provided the 15 T cell receptor beta chains below, sequenced in a study of T cell responses to AZD1222 COVID-19 vaccine. Using immunoSEQ multiplex PCR, the repertoire was profiled, and TCRdb retains in-frame clones only, with some absent. The data show 93,000 or so clones, less than 95% seen once. This material consisted of peripheral blood, taken on day 0 of AZD1222 vaccination. Receptors originate from an adult in good health.

This chain connects TRBV4-3 to TRBJ2-1, with TRBD2 matching over 12 bases. Germline V CDR1 and CDR2: LGHNA, YSLEER. The V gene end was trimmed by 4 bases and the J gene end by 7 bases; junction bases not matched to a gene: 5. The CDR3 is 15 amino acids. As DNA, the CDR3 is TGCGCCAGCAGCCCTCTAGCGGGGGGGCCGAATGAGCAGTTCTTC. Amino acid sequence: CASSPLAGGPNEQFF.

This clone is a singleton in its sample. The chain is built from TRBV18 and TRBJ1-5, with unresolved D. The CDR3 has 15 amino acids. Germline CDR1 KGHSH, CDR2 LQKENI. Trimming removed 0 bases at V and 1 base at J, with 7 bases between. CDR3 in amino acids: CASSPPGMSNQPQHF. The CDR3 bases are TGTGCCAGCTCACCACCAGGGATGAGCAATCAGCCCCAGCATTTT.

J is TRBJ2-7 and V is TRBV7-6, with 7 bases aligning to TRBD2. Germline lookup yields CDR1 SGHVS and CDR2 FNYEAQ. J lost 3 bases, V lost 1 base, and 12 bases had no gene match. The CDR3 is 17 amino acids. The CDR3, as DNA: TGTGCCAGCAGCTTAGTGGGAGGGGCCTTGAGAAACTACGAGCAGTACTTC. Translation: CASSLVGGALRNYEQYF.

The rearrangement joins TRBV21-1 to TRBJ1-5; TRBD1, the table's D call, lacks a check against the DNA. TRBV21-1 represents a pseudogene. The length of the CDR3 is 18 residues. CDR3 nucleotide sequence: TGTGCCAGCAGCGAACATGACAGGGACGTTTGCAGCAATCAGCCCCAGCATTTT. Translation: CASSEHDRDVCSNQPQHF.

DNA of the CDR3: TGTGCCAGCAGCTTAAGAGTAGCGGGGGAAGAAACGCAGTATTTT. It encodes CASSLRVAGEETQYF. The J gene is TRBJ2-3, the V gene TRBV7-2; 9 positions agree with TRBD2. The V segment lost 2 bases and the J segment 9 bases; nucleotides outside the gene matches: 9. The CDR3 extends over 15 amino acids. CDR1 is SGHTA, CDR2 FQGNSA, per germline.

The chain carries TRBV3-1 (or the pseudogene TRBV3-2) and TRBJ2-7, with D maybe TRBD2 (5 bases). The germline V and J ends were trimmed by 1 base and 7 bases, with 14 bases remaining between them. The length of the CDR3 is 14 residues. Germline assignment: CDR1 LGHDT and CDR2 YNNKEL (reference sequence). The DNA of the CDR3 is TGTGCCAGCAGCCAAGGGGCCGGCGCGGGTGAGCAGTACTTC. Its translation: CASSQGAGAGEQYF.

This sequence joins TRBV28 and TRBJ2-2, with D possibly TRBD1 on 5 matching bases. The length of the CDR3 is 16 residues. Germline V gives CDR1 MDHEN, CDR2 SYDVKM. Between the trimmed V and J ends, which lost 5 bases and 0 bases, there was a span of 13 bases. The CDR3 sequence is CASSPMWGSNTGELFF. The CDR3 nucleotides are TGTGCCAGCAGTCCCATGTGGGGCTCGAACACCGGGGAGCTGTTTTTT.

The chain couples TRBV9 to TRBJ1-2; 8 bases are a match to TRBD1. The CDR3 covers 15 residues. Germline V gene lookup returns CDR1 SGDLS and CDR2 YYNGEE. J lost 4 bases, V lost 3 bases, and 8 bases had no gene match. CDR3: CASSAHRGLIYGYTF. For the CDR3, the DNA is TGTGCCAGCAGCGCCCACAGGGGGTTGATCTATGGCTACACCTTC. Together with reference TRBV9 and TRBJ1-2, the CDR3 gives the full variable domain: DSGVTQTPKHLITATGQRVTLRCSPRSGDLSVYWYQQSLDQGLQFLIQYYNGEERAKGNILERFSAQQFPDLHSELNLSSLELGDSALYFCASSAHRGLIYGYTFGSGTRLTVV.

This chain links TRBV4-1 with TRBJ1-2; TRBD1 matches at 7 bases. CDR1 is MGHRA, CDR2 YSYEKL, per germline. V gave up 0 bases and J gave up 8 bases; unmatched junction bases: 9. CDR3 length: 15 residues. CDR3 sequence reads: CASSQEVPTGDGYTF. The CDR3 DNA is TGCGCCAGCAGCCAAGAAGTGCCCACAGGGGACGGCTACACCTTC.

The J gene is TRBJ2-1, the V gene TRBV3-1 (or the pseudogene TRBV3-2), with TRBD2 matching 8 bases. The CDR3 loop spans 15 amino acids. V was clipped by 4 bases and J by 8 bases; unmatched bases: 10. Per the germline V gene, CDR1 is LGHDT and CDR2 is YNNKEL (reference sequence). CDR3 DNA: TGTGCCAGCAGCCTTTCGGCGCGGGGGGCGTATGAGCAGTTCTTC. Its protein product is CASSLSARGAYEQFF.

The genes are TRBV5-1 and TRBJ2-5; 10 positions agree with TRBD2. The J segment lost 1 base and the V segment lost 4 bases, leaving 7 bases of the junction unmatched. CDR1 is SGHRS and CDR2 is YFSETQ in the germline V gene. The CDR3 length is 16 residues. The CDR3 region has the DNA TGCGCCAGCAGCCCCGGACTAGCGGCCTTCCAAGAGACCCAGTACTTC. This sequence encodes CASSPGLAAFQETQYF.

V gene TRBV4-1 combines with J gene TRBJ1-1; D is unclear. Trimming pared 0 bases from V and 5 bases from J, leaving 16 bases between. The CDR3 is made up of 16 amino acids. Germline V gene lookup returns CDR1 MGHRA and CDR2 YSYEKL. The CDR3 sequence is CASSQEPSTARTEAFF. CDR3 DNA: TGCGCCAGCAGCCAAGAACCTAGTACGGCCAGAACTGAAGCTTTCTTT.

In this sample, this clone turned up once. The rearrangement links TRBV14 to TRBJ1-2; no clear D gene. Germline values: CDR1 SGHDN, CDR2 FVKESK. V gave up 6 bases and J gave up 1 base, with 9 bases separating them. The CDR3 contains 13 residues. CDR3 DNA sequence: TGTGCCAGCAGTCGTCAGGTTAACTATGGCTACACCTTC. Its protein is CASSRQVNYGYTF. Using reference TRBV14 and TRBJ1-2 for the parts outside the CDR3, the full variable domain is EAGVTQFPSHSVIEKGQTVTLRCDPISGHDNLYWYRRVMGKEIKFLLHFVKESKQDESGMPNNRFLAERTGGTYSTLKVQPAELEDSGVYFCASSRQVNYGYTFGSGTRLTVV.

The rearrangement joins TRBV7-2 to TRBJ2-2; TRBD2 is a possible D gene (6 bases). Germline lookup yields CDR1 SGHTA and CDR2 FQGNSA. The V end lost 2 bases, the J end lost 3 bases, and 13 bases lay between the germline ends. The CDR3 is 16 amino acids. The CDR3 protein is CASSLFGGGYTGELFF. CDR3 sequence (DNA): TGTGCCAGCAGCTTATTTGGGGGAGGTTACACCGGGGAGCTGTTTTTT.

This chain joins TRBV7-9 and TRBJ2-1; 7 bases fit TRBD1. This CDR3 contains 15 residues. The germline CDR1 and CDR2 sequences are SEHNR and FQNEAQ (reference sequence). Trimming cost V 4 bases and J 8 bases; bases outside gene matches: 11. CDR3 nucleotide sequence: TGTGCCAGCAGCTCTTTGACAGGGACAAGGGATGAGCAGTTCTTC. Its protein product is CASSSLTGTRDEQFF.